This TCR beta chain was sequenced during a study of blood T cell repertoires in COVID-19. Study-level background: The United States, Italy and Spain provided the acute and convalescent COVID-19 samples. In each case, the material was cDNA or gDNA derived from T cells, B-cell-depleted T cells, or PBMCs.

Trimming took 1 base from V and 7 from J; bases not matched to a gene: 14. The CDR3 spans 16 residues. Looked up from germline, CDR1 is GTSNPN and CDR2 is SVGIG (reference sequence). Original processing methods: Nucleated cell number was recorded as an estimate derived from reference gene primer amplification. The table came from immunoSEQ multiplex PCR; TCRdb's copy has only in-frame clones and leaves some out. The DNA gave D and trimming, while V, J and clone size come from that table. There are approximately 170,000 clones in the sample; about 90% occur only once, and approximately 4% lies in the top ten.

Material for sequencing was peripheral blood. This sequence originates from a woman aged 70-85 years with acute or convalescent COVID-19. The chain has TRBV30 and TRBJ1-2, with 8 bases that match TRBD1. The CDR3 region is CAWSARGAGGGAGYTF. The CDR3 nucleotides read TGTGCCTGGAGTGCCCGAGGGGCAGGGGGCGGAGCTGGCTACACCTTC.